A selection of T cell receptor beta chains follows, all from one sample in a study of CD8+ T cells in alopecia areata. Libraries were prepared by immunoSEQ multiplex PCR; TCRdb keeps only in-frame clonotypes and omits some of them. Of 98,000 or so clones listed, 50% to 75% are singletons. The specimen comprised CD8+ T cells sorted from blood, sampled at week 4, from a patient treated with tofacitinib. These receptors came from a human donor with alopecia areata. CDR3s include the opening cysteine and the closing phenylalanine or tryptophan. The D gene is left open where the match is weak. Only some rows state a clone size, as once, few, many or a class for expanded clones.

many,TRBJ2-7,-,TRBV28,CASSLVWEGAYEQYF,TGTGCCAGCAGTTTAGTGTGGGAGGGGGCCTACGAGCAGTACTTC
-,TRBJ2-2,-,TRBV5-6,CASSPRDEGSIGELFF,TGTGCCAGCAGCCCGCGAGACGAGGGGAGCATCGGGGAGCTGTTTTTT
few,TRBJ2-1,-,TRBV29-1,CSVEGSPSGNSYNEQFF,TGCAGCGTTGAAGGCAGCCCCAGCGGAAACTCCTACAATGAGCAGTTCTTC
-,TRBJ1-1,-,TRBV29-1,CSVAGTVNTEAFF,TGCAGCGTAGCCGGGACGGTGAACACTGAAGCTTTCTTT
-,TRBJ2-1,TRBD1,TRBV5-1,CASSFAGGNEQFF,TGCGCCAGCAGCTTCGCAGGGGGCAATGAGCAGTTCTTC
-,TRBJ1-1,-,TRBV2,CASRYTPSNTEAFF,TGTGCCAGCAGATACACCCCGTCGAACACTGAAGCTTTCTTT
few,TRBJ2-7,TRBD1,TRBV28,CASSSSTGTAREQYF,TGTGCCAGCAGTTCATCGACAGGGACAGCGAGGGAGCAGTACTTC
-,TRBJ2-1,TRBD2,TRBV27,CASTDSGRANEQFF,TGTGCCAGCACCGATAGCGGGAGGGCAAATGAGCAGTTCTTC
-,TRBJ2-6,-,TRBV29-1,CSVEIGSGANVLTF,TGCAGCGTTGAAATCGGATCTGGGGCCAACGTCCTGACTTTC
-,TRBJ1-4,-,TRBV30,CAWSPPSGAQEKLFF,TGTGCCTGGAGTCCTCCCTCCGGGGCTCAGGAAAAACTGTTTTTT
-,TRBJ2-7,TRBD1,TRBV14,CASSQGTGYEQYF,TGTGCCAGCAGCCAAGGGACAGGGTACGAGCAGTACTTC
few,TRBJ2-3,TRBD2,TRBV30,CAWSGRIGTDTQYF,TGTGCCTGGAGCGGGAGGATCGGCACAGATACGCAGTATTTT
few,TRBJ2-1,-,TRBV2,CASSEALEEQFF,TGTGCCAGCAGTGAAGCGCTCGAGGAGCAGTTCTTC
-,TRBJ2-2,-,TRBV5-1,CASSSPRDGTNTGELFF,TGCGCCAGCAGCTCCCCGCGGGACGGTACGAACACCGGGGAGCTGTTTTTT
few,TRBJ2-1,-,TRBV4-1,CASSEDNEQFF,TGCGCCAGCAGCGAAGACAATGAGCAGTTCTTC
-,TRBJ1-2,TRBD1,TRBV29-1,CSVERDSDYGYTF,TGCAGCGTTGAAAGGGACAGTGACTATGGCTACACCTTC
-,TRBJ1-5,-,TRBV30,CAWDRGRGVQPQHF,TGTGCCTGGGACCGAGGCAGGGGTGTTCAGCCCCAGCATTTT
-,TRBJ2-5,-,TRBV5-1,CASSAELEEETQYF,TGCGCCAGCAGCGCCGAACTAGAGGAGGAGACCCAGTACTTC
-,TRBJ2-5,TRBD1,TRBV7-2,CASSLRDRLQETQYF,TGTGCCAGCAGCTTGAGGGACAGGCTACAAGAGACCCAGTACTTC
few,TRBJ2-1,TRBD2,TRBV29-1,CSVAGLAVNEQFF,TGCAGCGTTGCCGGACTAGCGGTCAATGAGCAGTTCTTC
once,TRBJ2-3,TRBD2,TRBV2,CASSTAGGTDTQYF,TGTGCCAGCAGCACGGCGGGGGGCACAGATACGCAGTATTTT
-,TRBJ1-2,-,TRBV9,CASSAGGTSYGYTF,TGTGCCAGCAGCGCCGGGGGGACGAGCTATGGCTACACCTTC
-,TRBJ2-2,TRBD1,TRBV4-1,CASSQTGRELFF,TGCGCCAGCAGCCAGACAGGGAGGGAGCTGTTTTTT
few,TRBJ2-7,-,TRBV28,CASRDKDIFYEQYF,TGTGCCAGCAGAGACAAGGACATCTTCTACGAGCAGTACTTC
-,TRBJ1-5,-,TRBV28,CASSLARGYSNQPQHF,TGTGCCAGCAGTTTAGCCAGGGGCTATAGCAATCAGCCCCAGCATTTT
few,TRBJ1-2,-,TRBV15,CATSRDRDYGYTF,TGTGCCACCAGCAGAGACAGGGACTATGGCTACACCTTC
-,TRBJ2-1,TRBD1,TRBV5-1,CASSLGFPGQGGNEQFF,TGCGCCAGCAGCTTGGGATTTCCGGGACAGGGAGGCAATGAGCAGTTCTTC
few,TRBJ2-2,TRBD2,TRBV30,CAWSVLASGSGELFF,TGTGCCTGGAGTGTACTGGCTAGCGGGTCCGGGGAGCTGTTTTTT
once,TRBJ2-1,-,TRBV4-3,CASSQDQASNEQFF,TGCGCCAGCAGCCAAGATCAAGCGAGCAATGAGCAGTTCTTC
few,TRBJ2-5,TRBD1,TRBV30,CAWSVNRGIETQYF,TGTGCCTGGAGTGTAAACAGGGGAATAGAGACCCAGTACTTC
-,TRBJ2-1,-,TRBV27,CASGDNEQFF,TGTGCCAGCGGTGACAATGAGCAGTTCTTC
-,TRBJ2-3,-,TRBV5-1,CASSLEGFSTDTQYF,TGCGCCAGCAGCTTGGAGGGCTTTAGCACAGATACGCAGTATTTT
-,TRBJ2-3,-,TRBV7-9,CASSLPYQDTQYF,TGTGCCAGCAGCTTACCTTACCAAGATACGCAGTATTTT
-,TRBJ1-2,TRBD1,TRBV7-9,CASSLDRGAYGYTF,TGTGCCAGCAGCCTGGACAGGGGAGCCTATGGCTACACCTTC
-,TRBJ1-2,TRBD1,TRBV25-1,CASRKTGGAVDGYTF,TGTGCCAGCAGGAAAACAGGGGGCGCGGTTGATGGCTACACCTTC
-,TRBJ2-7,TRBD1,TRBV7-2,CASSWDRAYEQYF,TGTGCCAGCAGCTGGGACAGAGCCTACGAGCAGTACTTC